This entry lists 8 T cell receptor beta chains sequenced from one sample in a study of cytomegalovirus exposure and HLA in healthy donors (dated by TCRdb to 2015 to 2018). Libraries were prepared through the immunoSEQ multiplex PCR assay. The multiplex PCR relied on a mix of 60 forward primers for TCR Vbeta segments and 13 reverse primers for TCR Jbeta segments. TCRdb mirrors the immuneACCESS table, restricted to in-frame sequences. Some clones are absent from its copies; in checked studies, under half trace to an unresolved V gene, and the reason for the others is unknown. This sample has about 150,000 clones in its table, and around 66% of those were observed once. Of the sample, roughly 3.1% is held by the ten largest clones. The sample comprised PBMCs. The receptors were sampled from a woman in her 30s in good health and CMV-seropositive.

This clone has just one count. V is TRBV2 and J is TRBJ2-5, with TRBD1 matching over 7 bases. The length of the CDR3 is 12 residues. Germline CDR1 SNHLY, CDR2 FYNNEI. V lost 8 bases and J lost 3; bases outside the gene matches: 3. CDR3 amino acids: CASQGVEETQYF. The CDR3 DNA follows: TGTGCCAGCCAGGGGGTTGAAGAGACCCAGTACTTC.

The chain couples TRBV13 to TRBJ1-2; D is unresolved. Per the germline V gene, CDR1 is PRHDT and CDR2 is FYEKMQ (reference sequence). Trimming cost V 3 bases and J 4 bases, with 18 bases left between them. The CDR3 spans 16 residues. CDR3 in DNA: TGTGCCAGCAGCTTTCGAATTGGAGGGCAGACCTATGGCTACACCTTC. Translating gives CASSFRIGGQTYGYTF.

This chain joins TRBV18 and TRBJ2-1; TRBD1 might be the D (5 bases). The CDR3 totals 12 residues. V lost 2 bases, J lost 12 bases, and 11 bases lay in between. Per germline, CDR1 KGHSH and CDR2 LQKENI. The CDR3 sequence: CASSPGQGLQFF. CDR3 coding DNA: TGTGCCAGCTCACCAGGTCAGGGTCTGCAGTTCTTC.

J is TRBJ2-7 and V is TRBV5-1; D ambiguous. Germline values: CDR1 SGHRS, CDR2 YFSETQ. V was trimmed by 0 bases and J by 4 bases, leaving 2 bases between them. CDR3 size: 11 residues. CDR3 amino acids: CASSLAYEQYF. CDR3 DNA sequence: TGCGCCAGCAGCTTGGCGTACGAGCAGTACTTC.

This clone was seen a few times. This chain links TRBV4-1 with TRBJ2-1, with 8 bases identical to TRBD2. The V and J ends lost 1 base and 4 bases, in that order; junction bases with no gene match: 12. This CDR3 region has 18 residues. The germline V gene has CDR1 MGHRA and CDR2 YSYEKL. The CDR3: CASSQGYSGEGGYNEQFF. The CDR3 region has the DNA TGCGCCAGCAGCCAAGGGTATAGCGGGGAAGGGGGTTACAATGAGCAGTTCTTC.

This rearrangement joins TRBV6-5 to TRBJ2-1, with TRBD1 matching over 7 bases. Germline CDR1 is MNHEY and CDR2 is SVGAGI. With 7 bases clipped from V and 3 bases from J, the junction kept 9 bases outside the gene matches. The CDR3 runs 15 residues. The CDR3 region is CASTPGTALYNEQFF. The CDR3 nucleotides are TGTGCCAGCACACCCGGGACAGCTCTCTACAATGAGCAGTTCTTC.

This clone turned up a few times. V usage is TRBV5-6 and J usage is TRBJ2-3, with D possibly TRBD1 on 5 matching bases. CDR1 is SGHDT and CDR2 is YYEEEE in the germline V gene. The CDR3 is 15 residues long. V was trimmed by 1 base and J by 2 bases, leaving 11 bases between them. This CDR3 is CASSLRTLATDTQYF. The CDR3 DNA follows: TGTGCCAGCAGCTTGCGGACATTAGCCACAGATACGCAGTATTTT.

The rearrangement uses TRBV5-4 and TRBJ2-5; 9 bases match TRBD2. The J call may be wrong; the DNA end is better matched by TRBJ2-7. The germline gives CDR1 SGHNT, CDR2 YYREEE (reference sequence). The CDR3 consists of 13 residues. The CDR3 here is CASSPTSGYEQYF. CDR3 nucleotide sequence: TGTGCCAGCAGCCCCACTAGCGGGTACGAGCAGTACTTC.